Each of the 25 T cell receptor beta chains below was sequenced from the same sample in a study of blood T cell repertoires in COVID-19. Clones were read by immunoSEQ multiplex PCR, and TCRdb kept only the in-frame ones, dropping some. This table has about 210,000 clones, 80% to 90% appearing once. The sample comprised peripheral blood. Receptors originate from a woman older than 75 with COVID-19, enrolled during active disease.

The V and J genes are TRBV28 and TRBJ1-1; the D is unclear. Germline values: CDR1 MDHEN, CDR2 SYDVKM. V was cut by 1 base and J by 11 bases, with 11 bases left in between. This CDR3 is 12 amino acids long. As DNA, the CDR3 is TGTGCCAGCAGTTTATCTGGGAGAGGGGCTTTCTTT. This gives the protein CASSLSGRGAFF.

The rearrangement joins TRBV5-1 to TRBJ2-2; TRBD1 agrees at 11 bases. With 0 bases clipped from V and 7 bases from J, the junction kept 14 bases outside the gene matches. The CDR3 totals 19 residues. CDR1 SGHRS and CDR2 YFSETQ come from the germline V gene. Here the CDR3 reads CASSLVTSGQGAYSGELFF. The CDR3, as DNA: TGCGCCAGCAGCTTGGTAACGTCTGGACAGGGGGCGTATAGCGGGGAGCTGTTTTTT.

As concerns this clone: A junction boundary mismatches the germline segment, possibly from a read error. This chain links TRBV7-7 with TRBJ1-4; D possibly corresponds to TRBD1 (5 bases). The CDR3 extends over 15 amino acids. CDR1 and CDR2 from the germline V gene are SSHAT and FNYEAQ (reference sequence). The CDR3 sequence: CASSPLPGDNEKLFF. CDR3 nucleotides: TGTGCTAGCAGCCCTTTGCCGGGGGATAATGAAAAACTGTTTTTT.

This chain uses TRBV6-2 or TRBV6-3 with TRBJ2-7; TRBD1 agrees at 10 bases. The CDR3 sequence is 15 residues long. In germline, CDR1 is MNHEY, CDR2 SVGEGT. V gave up 4 bases and J gave up 3 bases; unmatched junction bases: 6. CDR3 DNA sequence: TGTGCCAGCAGTTTCGGACAGGGGGGATACTACGAGCAGTACTTC. Translation: CASSFGQGGYYEQYF.

The chain recombines TRBV3-1 (or the pseudogene TRBV3-2) with TRBJ2-3; TRBD1 might be the D (6 bases). The V end lost 6 bases, the J end lost 0 bases, and 16 bases lay between the germline ends. The CDR3 loop spans 16 amino acids. CDR1 and CDR2 (germline): LGHDT, YNNKEL (reference sequence). CDR3 amino acids: CASSRTDSASTDTQYF. DNA for the CDR3: TGTGCCAGCAGTCGGACGGACAGCGCTAGCACAGATACGCAGTATTTT.

The chain employs TRBV10-1 and TRBJ2-5; 7 bases align to TRBD2. The CDR3 has 13 residues. Germline V gene lookup returns CDR1 WNHNN and CDR2 SYGVQD (reference sequence). With 2 bases clipped from V and 4 bases from J, the junction kept 1 base outside the gene matches. The CDR3 loop is CASSETSVETQYF. CDR3 coding DNA: TGCGCCAGCAGTGAGACTAGCGTAGAGACCCAGTACTTC.

V is TRBV5-1 and J is TRBJ2-7, with TRBD1 matching 8 bases. Germline CDR1 and CDR2: SGHRS and YFSETQ. After removal of 4 bases from V and 2 bases from J, the junction contained 5 bases not matched to a gene. This CDR3 comprises 14 residues. The CDR3 DNA follows: TGCGCCAGCAGCGCCCAGGGGGCCCCCTACGAGCAGTACTTC. Protein: CASSAQGAPYEQYF.

This clone was seen only once. This chain connects TRBV5-1 to TRBJ2-3, with 8 bases lining up with TRBD2. V was clipped by 5 bases and J by 1 base; unmatched bases: 6. Germline V gives CDR1 SGHRS, CDR2 YFSETQ. CDR3 length equals 15 residues. The CDR3 DNA is TGCGCCAGCAGAGAGACTAGCGTCGGCACAGATACGCAGTATTTT. Translated, it gives CASRETSVGTDTQYF.

This rearrangement joins TRBV11-2 to TRBJ1-1, with D uncertain. The germline V and J ends were trimmed by 6 bases and 1 base, with 9 bases remaining between them. CDR3 length: 13 residues. Germline CDR1 reads SGHAT; CDR2 reads FQNNGV. The CDR3 spells CASSPKRNTEAFF. The CDR3 nucleotides read TGTGCCAGCAGTCCAAAGAGGAACACTGAAGCTTTCTTT.

The chain is built from TRBV28 and TRBJ2-6; D is ambiguous. Germline V gives CDR1 MDHEN, CDR2 SYDVKM. This CDR3 region has 13 residues. V was trimmed by 10 bases and J by 3 bases, leaving 10 bases between them. The CDR3, as DNA: TGTGCCACCCGGGTTCTTGGGGCCAACGTCCTGACTTTC. Amino acids: CATRVLGANVLTF.

The chain recombines TRBV9 with TRBJ2-5, with 10 nucleotides matching TRBD2. The CDR3 has 15 residues. From germline, CDR1 is SGDLS and CDR2 YYNGEE. The junction had 8 bases not matched to a gene; V was cut back by 4 bases and J by 5 bases. CDR3 amino acids: CASSTIAGGGETQYF. In DNA form, the CDR3 reads TGTGCCAGCAGCACTATAGCGGGGGGAGGTGAGACCCAGTACTTC.

CDR3: CASSLGRTSGEVQETQYF. The CDR3 bases are TGCGCCAGCAGCTTGGGCCGGACTAGCGGGGAGGTCCAAGAGACCCAGTACTTC. This rearrangement joins TRBV5-1 to TRBJ2-5; TRBD2 matches 12 bases. The CDR3 has 18 amino acids. The ends lost 0 bases at V and 1 base at J; junction bases unmatched: 7. CDR1 SGHRS and CDR2 YFSETQ come from the germline V gene. The full variable domain, in which reference TRBV5-1 and TRBJ2-5 provide the parts outside the CDR3, is KAGVTQTPRYLIKTRGQQVTLSCSPISGHRSVSWYQQTPGQGLQFLFEYFSETQRNKGNFPGRFSGRQFSNSRSEMNVSTLELGDSALYLCASSLGRTSGEVQETQYFGPGTRLLVL.

This chain uses TRBV2 with TRBJ2-7; 7 bases map to TRBD2. Trimming removed 5 bases from V and 1 base from J; junction bases left unmatched: 8. CDR1 and CDR2 from the germline V gene are SNHLY and FYNNEI. CDR3 length: 15 amino acids. Written as DNA, the CDR3 is TGTGCCAGCAGTTTGGGGGAGGGAGGGTCCTACGAGCAGTACTTC. Translated, it gives CASSLGEGGSYEQYF.

The chain employs TRBV12-5 and TRBJ1-3; no clear D gene. The V gene's germline CDR1 is LGHNT and CDR2 FRNRAP. V gave up 3 bases and J gave up 0 bases, with 9 bases separating them. The CDR3 length is 15 residues. The DNA of the CDR3 is TGTGCTAGTGGTTTTGCGCCCAACTCTGGAAACACCATATATTTT. Amino acids: CASGFAPNSGNTIYF.

The gene calls are TRBV18 and TRBJ2-4, with D hard to call. Germline V lookup: CDR1 KGHSH, CDR2 LQKENI. V lost 0 bases to trimming and J lost 6 bases, with 15 bases between them. The CDR3 runs to 16 residues. The CDR3 sequence: CASSPPRTNSVNIQYF. In DNA, the CDR3 is TGTGCCAGCTCACCACCGAGAACGAACAGTGTAAACATTCAGTACTTC.

J is TRBJ2-7 and V is TRBV5-5, with TRBD1 matching over 9 bases. J lost 9 bases, V lost 4 bases, and 5 bases had no gene match. Germline loops: CDR1 SGHKS, CDR2 YYEKEE (reference sequence). The CDR3 length is 12 residues. This CDR3 reads CASSRQGVGQYF. Written as DNA, the CDR3 is TGTGCCAGCAGCCGACAGGGGGTGGGGCAGTACTTC.

The rearrangement links TRBV30 to TRBJ1-5; 9 bases align to TRBD1. Germline V gene data show CDR1 as GTSNPN and CDR2 as SVGIG (reference sequence). CDR3 length: 12 amino acids. The junction had 5 bases not matched to a gene; V was cut back by 5 bases and J by 9 bases. In nucleotides, the CDR3 is TGTGCCTGGGGGACAGGGTCTGTGCCCCAGCATTTT. Translated, it gives CAWGTGSVPQHF.

V gene TRBV5-4 combines with J gene TRBJ2-3; 12 nucleotides align to TRBD2. This CDR3 has 14 amino acids. V shed 3 bases, J shed 12 bases, and the junction held 8 bases outside the gene matches. CDR1 and CDR2 (germline): SGHNT, YYREEE (reference sequence). CDR3 DNA sequence: TGTGCCAGCAGCTCAGGGGGACTAGCGGGCCTCCAGTATTTT. Encoded protein: CASSSGGLAGLQYF.

V usage is TRBV11-2 and J usage is TRBJ1-1; a possible D gene is TRBD1 (6 bases). Trimming pared 5 bases from V and 7 bases from J, leaving 11 bases between. The CDR3 runs to 12 residues. Per germline, CDR1 SGHAT and CDR2 FQNNGV. The CDR3 spells CASSPTGFEAFF. In nucleotides, the CDR3 is TGTGCCAGCAGCCCGACAGGTTTTGAAGCTTTCTTT.

The gene calls are TRBV27 and TRBJ1-2; weak D call: TRBD1 (6 bases). Germline V CDR1 and CDR2: MNHEY, SMNVEV (reference sequence). The CDR3 runs to 16 residues. V was trimmed by 5 bases and J by 2 bases, leaving 18 bases between them. The CDR3 DNA sequence: TGTGCCAGCAGTAAGGCAGGGGTGAGTTCCAACTATGGCTACACCTTC. Its translation: CASSKAGVSSNYGYTF.

J is TRBJ1-4 and V is TRBV6-5, with unresolved D. The CDR3 has 13 residues. V was clipped by 7 bases and J by 7 bases, with 13 bases between them. Germline V lookup: CDR1 MNHEY, CDR2 SVGAGI. The chain's CDR3 is CASTRAGGEKLFF. In nucleotides, the CDR3 is TGTGCCAGCACGAGGGCAGGTGGTGAAAAACTGTTTTTT.

The chain has TRBV29-1 and TRBJ1-1; 12 nucleotides align to TRBD1. The V segment lost 7 bases and the J segment 5 bases; nucleotides outside the gene matches: 8. Germline V gene data show CDR1 as SQVTM and CDR2 as ANQGSEA. The CDR3 totals 14 residues. The CDR3 sequence is CSAGTGGYLTEAFF. The CDR3 nucleotides are TGCAGCGCCGGGACAGGGGGCTACTTGACTGAAGCTTTCTTT.

The chain employs TRBV5-4 and TRBJ2-7; TRBD2 agrees at 7 bases. This CDR3 spans 13 amino acids. Germline CDR1 reads SGHNT; CDR2 reads YYREEE (reference sequence). Trimming at V came to 0 bases and at J to 7 bases, leaving 4 bases not matched to a gene. The chain's CDR3 is CASSLGQGGEQYV. DNA for the CDR3: TGTGCCAGCAGCTTGGGCCAGGGAGGGGAGCAGTACGTC.

This clone was picked up one time. V usage is TRBV19 and J usage is TRBJ2-1, with TRBD1 matching 7 bases. CDR3 length equals 14 residues. Germline CDR1 reads LNHDA; CDR2 reads SQIVND (reference sequence). The junction had 5 bases not matched to a gene; V was cut back by 7 bases and J by 2 bases. The CDR3 protein is CASIPTGTYNEQFF. CDR3 DNA: TGTGCCAGTATTCCGACAGGGACCTACAATGAGCAGTTCTTC.

This clone appeared a single time. The rearrangement links TRBV29-1 to TRBJ2-5; possible D gene TRBD2, 6 bases. Trimming stripped 7 bases from V and 5 bases from J, with 14 bases between. The CDR3 loop spans 12 amino acids. Looked up from germline, CDR1 is SQVTM and CDR2 is ANQGSEA. CDR3 coding DNA: TGCAGCGCAGCGGGCCTCGAGGAGACCCAGTACTTC. It codes for CSAAGLEETQYF.